This TCR beta chain was sequenced for a study of technical replicates of blood from a few donors. Assay: immunoSEQ multiplex PCR; the TCRdb copy retains only in-frame clones and omits some. The sample contains 58,000 or so clones, 70% to 90% of which appear only once. The V end lost 2 bases, the J end lost 6 bases, and 10 bases lay between the germline ends. Germline-derived CDR1 and CDR2 are MDHEN and SYDVKM. This CDR3 has 14 residues. Sequenced input: PBMCs. This clonotype was obtained from a human donor in good health. Some clones in this sample may be carry-over from other donors' samples. The rearrangement joins TRBV28 to TRBJ2-2; a weak D match, TRBD1 (5 bases). CDR3 amino acids: CASSLRQGSGELFF. The CDR3 nucleotides are TGTGCCAGCAGTTTAAGGCAGGGATCCGGGGAGCTGTTTTTT. Looking up the rest from reference TRBV28 and TRBJ2-2 gives the full variable domain: DVKVTQSSRYLVKRTGEKVFLECVQDMDHENMFWYRQDPGLGLRLIYFSYDVKMKEKGDIPEGYSVSREKKERFSLILESASTNQTSMYLCASSLRQGSGELFFGEGSRLTVL.